This T cell receptor (beta chain) is drawn from a study of chronic HIV infection and antiretroviral therapy. With 5 bases clipped from V and 4 bases from J, the junction kept 5 bases outside the gene matches. The CDR3 runs to 14 residues. Germline CDR1 reads DFQATT; CDR2 reads SNEGSKA (reference sequence). This clonotype appeared many times. TCRdb reanalysed the 5' RACE reads using MiXCR and keeps one entry per CDR3 protein. The profile covers around 31,000 distinct CDR3 sequences, with under 9.5% appearing a single time and under 3% taken by the ten largest. Sequencing input: peripheral blood. This sequence joins TRBV20-1 and TRBJ2-3; 11 bases line up with TRBD1. The origin of this receptor is an adult who had HIV and had not received antiretroviral therapy, or was an uninfected healthy control (not recorded which). The CDR3 sequence is CSAHPGQGADTQYF. The CDR3 DNA sequence: TGCAGTGCTCACCCGGGACAGGGGGCAGATACGCAGTATTTT.